This T cell receptor (beta chain) stems from a study of CD8 T cells in ankylosing spondylitis. Comments on this clonotype: Its antigen is not identified.

Notes on the study in general: Relatively rare in peripheral blood, disease-linked clones were also CD8+. The study looked at matched synovial fluid samples from ankylosing spondylitis patients. Disease-linked clones were reported to be significantly enriched there. Typical of ankylosing spondylitis blood, it appeared, was a TCR beta motif of under 10 highly homologous variants.

Molecular-barcoded quantitative 5'-RACE produced these TCR beta libraries. TCRdb re-derived calls from the 5' RACE reads in MiXCR, one entry per CDR3 protein. The sample has 450,000 or so distinct CDR3 sequences; more than 25% are singletons. V lost 8 bases to trimming and J lost 0 bases, with 16 bases between them. Per the germline V gene, CDR1 is MGHDK and CDR2 is SYGVNS. The CDR3 is made up of 15 amino acids. This clonotype was sampled from a male donor with ankylosing spondylitis. What was sequenced was blood, either unsorted or a sorted T cell fraction (not recorded which). The chain has TRBV25-1 and TRBJ1-1; tentative D call: TRBD1 (5 bases). The CDR3 DNA reads as TGTGCCAGCTCAGTGAGTCTGGGGGTGAACACTGAAGCTTTCTTT. Translation: CASSVSLGVNTEAFF.